This T cell receptor beta chain comes out of a study of shared clonotypes between healthy human individuals. The authors divided CD4+ cells into CD45RA+ naive and CD45RA-negative memory subsets. In the case of this clone: The sample contains more than one DNA sequence encoding this CDR3.

At a deep level, the assay was run. For every subset, genomic DNA was evenly distributed across several immunoSEQ plates. Method: immunoSEQ multiplex PCR; TCRdb's copy keeps in-frame clones and lacks some. The sample lists 2 million to 3 million clones, 93% seen once, with around 0.4% in the top ten. Material for sequencing was naive CD4+ T cells from PBMCs. Subset given: CD45RA+ positively selected. This sequence originates from a man between 18 and 35 years old in good health. Some clones in this sample may be carry-over from other donors' samples.

The CDR3 loop reads CASGRWNTEAFF. The CDR3 DNA follows: TGTGCCAGTGGACGGTGGAACACTGAAGCTTTCTTT. This rearrangement joins TRBV28 to TRBJ1-1, with D uncertain. With 9 bases removed from V and 1 base from J, the gap between germline ends came to 9 bases. Germline CDR1 reads MDHEN; CDR2 reads SYDVKM. The CDR3 loop spans 12 amino acids.